Described below is a single T cell receptor beta chain sequence and its context. Antigen unknown. V was trimmed by 5 bases and J by 0 bases, leaving 10 bases between them. There are 14 residues in the CDR3. The germline V gene encodes CDR1 PRHDT and CDR2 FYEKMQ (reference sequence). The record originates from a study of cytomegalovirus exposure and HLA in healthy donors. Study as a whole: Tens of millions of unique TCR sequences came from HLA-typed donors in an early release. Study-level points and caveats: As a later analysis revealed, the rate of TCR association differed by HLA locus, with DRB1 most and HLA-C fewest. When analyzed later, a missense DCLRE1C variant was found to be linked to TCR beta V- and J-gene trimming.

The PCR employed 60 Vbeta primers together with 13 Jbeta primers. This table comes from immunoSEQ multiplex PCR, and its TCRdb copy is limited to in-frame clones, with some not included. The table records about 98,000 clones, approximately 82% of them present only once. All the people who gave samples were healthy bone marrow donors. This rearrangement joins TRBV13 to TRBJ2-5; a possible D gene is TRBD1 (6 bases). Specimen: PBMCs. This clonotype originated in a female donor in good health and CMV-seropositive. Here the CDR3 DNA reads TGTGCCAGCAGCCCACAGGGATACCAAGAGACCCAGTACTTC. This gives the protein CASSPQGYQETQYF.